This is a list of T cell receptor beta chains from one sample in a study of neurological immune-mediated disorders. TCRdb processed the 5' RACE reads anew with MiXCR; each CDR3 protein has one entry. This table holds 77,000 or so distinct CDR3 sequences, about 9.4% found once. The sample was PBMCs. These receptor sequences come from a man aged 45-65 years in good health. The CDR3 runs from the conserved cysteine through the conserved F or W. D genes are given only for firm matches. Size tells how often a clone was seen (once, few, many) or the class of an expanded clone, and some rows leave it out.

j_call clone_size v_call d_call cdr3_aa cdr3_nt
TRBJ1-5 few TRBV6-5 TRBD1 CASSYRGQGANQPQHF TGTGCCAGCAGTTACCGTGGGCAGGGGGCGAATCAGCCCCAGCATTTT
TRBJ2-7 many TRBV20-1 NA CSAREKTRTVAVTAYEQYF TGCAGTGCTAGAGAAAAAACCCGGACCGTAGCCGTCACCGCCTACGAGCAGTACTTC
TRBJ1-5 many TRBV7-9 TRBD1 CASSLQGEQPQHF TGTGCCAGCAGCTTACAGGGGGAACAGCCCCAGCATTTT
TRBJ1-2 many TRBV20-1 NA CSALDSLRYTF TGCAGTGCCCTTGACAGTCTGCGGTACACCTTC
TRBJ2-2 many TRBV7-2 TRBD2 CASSAKTSWDRELFF TGTGCCAGCAGCGCAAAGACTAGCTGGGACCGGGAGCTGTTTTTT
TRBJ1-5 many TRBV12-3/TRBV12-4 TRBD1 CASSIRDQGDQPQHF TGTGCCAGCAGTATCAGGGATCAGGGGGACCAGCCCCAGCATTTT
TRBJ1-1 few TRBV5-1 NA CASRLVGGTPEAFF TGCGCCAGCAGGTTGGTGGGGGGAACCCCTGAAGCTTTCTTT
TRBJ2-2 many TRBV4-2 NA CASSQGVSATNTGELFF TGTGCCAGCAGCCAAGGGGTGTCGGCAACGAACACCGGGGAGCTGTTTTTT
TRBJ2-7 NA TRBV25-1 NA CAISGGSGPYEQYF TGTGCCATTAGTGGGGGTTCCGGGCCCTACGAGCAGTACTTC
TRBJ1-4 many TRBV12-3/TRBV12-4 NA CASSFFGSPNEKLFF TGTGCCAGCAGTTTCTTTGGATCCCCTAATGAAAAACTGTTTTTT
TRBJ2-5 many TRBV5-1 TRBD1 CASSLLDRVTETQYF TGCGCCAGCAGCTTGTTGGACAGGGTAACGGAGACCCAGTACTTC
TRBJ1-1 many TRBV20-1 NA CSARPLGVGTEAFF TGCAGTGCTAGGCCCTTAGGGGTCGGCACTGAAGCTTTCTTT
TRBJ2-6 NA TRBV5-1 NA CASSLRARANVLTF TGCGCCAGCAGCTTGAGGGCCAGGGCCAACGTCCTGACTTTT
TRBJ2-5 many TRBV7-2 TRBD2 CASSLVGGRAWETQYF TGTGCCAGCAGCTTAGTAGGCGGGAGGGCCTGGGAGACCCAGTACTTC
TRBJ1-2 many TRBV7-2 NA CASSLTTLANYGYTF TGTGCCAGCAGCTTAACTACGTTAGCTAACTATGGCTACACCTTC
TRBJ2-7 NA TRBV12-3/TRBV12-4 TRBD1 CASSPNLRDRVREQYF TGTGCCAGCAGCCCAAATCTACGGGACAGGGTGCGCGAGCAGTACTTC
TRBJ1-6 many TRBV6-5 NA CASSYGPPDISPLHF TGTGCCAGCAGTTACGGCCCACCGGATATCTCACCCCTCCACTTT
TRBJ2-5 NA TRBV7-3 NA CASSSQKTQYF TGTGCCAGCAGCTCCCAGAAGACCCAGTACTTC
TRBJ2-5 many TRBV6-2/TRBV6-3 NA CASSYRQEGDETQYF TGTGCCAGCAGTTACCGCCAAGAGGGCGATGAGACCCAGTACTTC
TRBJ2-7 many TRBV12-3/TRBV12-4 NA CASSPDNTFNEQYF TGTGCCAGCAGTCCCGACAATACATTCAACGAGCAGTACTTC
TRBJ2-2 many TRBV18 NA CASSPSRNTGELFF TGTGCCAGCTCACCGTCCAGGAACACCGGGGAGCTGTTTTTT
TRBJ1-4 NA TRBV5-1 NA CASSLREGREKLFF TGCGCCAGCAGCTTGAGAGAAGGACGGGAAAAACTGTTTTTT
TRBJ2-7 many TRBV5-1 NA CASSLEARTYEQYF TGCGCCAGCAGCTTGGAGGCTAGAACCTACGAGCAGTACTTC
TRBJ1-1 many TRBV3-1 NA CASSQDFGEAFF TGTGCCAGCAGCCAAGACTTCGGGGAAGCTTTCTTT
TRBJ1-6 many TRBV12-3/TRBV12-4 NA CAISVSGRSNSPLHF TGTGCGATCTCAGTCTCAGGGCGGTCTAATTCACCCCTCCACTTT
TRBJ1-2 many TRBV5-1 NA CASSQDVLGYTF TGCGCCAGCAGTCAGGACGTCCTTGGCTACACCTTC
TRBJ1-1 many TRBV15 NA CATSREGAGFAEAFF TGTGCCACCAGCAGAGAGGGCGCGGGGTTCGCTGAAGCTTTCTTT
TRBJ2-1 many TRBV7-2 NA CASSLFEGLNEQFF TGTGCCAGCAGCTTATTTGAGGGACTCAATGAGCAGTTCTTC
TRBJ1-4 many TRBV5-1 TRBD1 CASSSTGQAEKLFF TGCGCCAGCAGCTCGACAGGGCAAGCTGAAAAACTGTTTTTT
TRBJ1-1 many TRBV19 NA CASSFLTGLTNTEAFF TGTGCCAGTAGCTTCCTAACAGGGTTGACGAACACTGAAGCTTTCTTT
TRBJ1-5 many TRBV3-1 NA CASSQVGASNQPQHF TGTGCCAGCAGCCAAGTTGGGGCGAGCAATCAGCCCCAGCATTTT
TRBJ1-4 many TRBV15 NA CATSRNRESNEKLFF TGTGCCACCAGCAGAAACAGGGAATCAAATGAAAAACTGTTTTTT
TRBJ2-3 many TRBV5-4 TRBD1 CASSLNRGQDTQYF TGTGCCAGCAGCTTGAACAGGGGGCAAGATACGCAGTATTTT
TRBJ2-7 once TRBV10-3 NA CAISGDFYEQYF TGTGCCATCAGCGGGGATTTCTACGAGCAGTACTTC
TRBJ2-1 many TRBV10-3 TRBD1 CAIRPGQGYNEQFF TGTGCCATCAGACCCGGACAGGGCTACAATGAGCAGTTCTTC
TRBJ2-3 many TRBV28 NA CASSFLSVTDTQYF TGTGCCAGCAGTTTCCTTAGTGTAACAGATACGCAGTATTTT
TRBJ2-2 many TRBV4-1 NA CASSPMTRNTGELFF TGCGCCAGCAGCCCTATGACTAGAAACACCGGGGAGCTGTTTTTT
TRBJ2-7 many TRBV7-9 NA CASSLALGDEQYF TGTGCCAGCAGCTTAGCCCTCGGGGACGAGCAGTACTTC
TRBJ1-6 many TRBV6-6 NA CASSYLGQTYNSPLHF TGTGCCAGCAGTTACTTGGGACAAACCTATAATTCACCCCTCCACTTT
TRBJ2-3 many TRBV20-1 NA CSARPLARTDTQYF TGCAGTGCTCGCCCTCTAGCGCGCACAGATACGCAGTATTTT
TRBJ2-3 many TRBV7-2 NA CASSSRWRTDTQYF TGTGCCAGCAGCTCCCGATGGCGCACAGATACGCAGTATTTT